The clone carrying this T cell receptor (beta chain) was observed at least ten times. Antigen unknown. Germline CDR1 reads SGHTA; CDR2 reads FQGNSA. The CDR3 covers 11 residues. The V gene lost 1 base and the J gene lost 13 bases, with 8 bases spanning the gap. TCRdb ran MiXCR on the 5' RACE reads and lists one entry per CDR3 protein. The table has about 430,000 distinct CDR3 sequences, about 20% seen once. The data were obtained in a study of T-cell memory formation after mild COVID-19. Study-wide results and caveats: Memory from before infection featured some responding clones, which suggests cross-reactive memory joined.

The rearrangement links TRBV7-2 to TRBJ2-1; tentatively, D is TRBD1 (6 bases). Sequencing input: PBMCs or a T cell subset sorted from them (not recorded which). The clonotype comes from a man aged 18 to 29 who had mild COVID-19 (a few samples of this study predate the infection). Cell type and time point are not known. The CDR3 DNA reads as TGTGCCAGCAGCTTAGGACAGGCCCAGTTCTTC. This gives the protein CASSLGQAQFF.